This T cell receptor (beta chain) was sequenced in a study of Ad26.COV2.S vaccination and SARS-CoV-2 variants. Study as a whole: A participant enrolled in the COV1001 Ad26.COV2.S trial arm provided the sample. Ad26.COV2.S given intramuscularly, once or twice 56 days apart. Findings and caveats of the study: Spike-specific responses of CD8+ and CD4+ T cells were reported to display substantial breadth after vaccination.

Treatment reported: roughly 20 received Ad26.COV2.S at low or high dose, single or two shots; about five received placebo; per-sample allocation not given. Samples analyzed were those drawn on day 63 after the first vaccine or placebo injection. Clones were read by immunoSEQ multiplex PCR, and TCRdb kept only the in-frame ones, dropping some. Of roughly 300,000 clones in the sample, less than 90% were seen once. The CDR3 has 16 residues. Trimming removed 6 bases at V and 1 base at J, with 18 bases between. Germline V gene sequence: CDR1 MDHEN, CDR2 SYDVKM. Regarding this clone: Its antigen is as yet unknown.

Sequencing was performed on peripheral blood, taken in a trial of Ad26.COV2.S vaccine versus placebo. V and J are TRBV28 and TRBJ1-1; D ambiguous. The receptor's source is a person between 18 and 59 years old who received the Ad26.COV2.S COVID-19 vaccine or a placebo. In DNA form, the CDR3 reads TGTGCCAGCAGATTTCAGCTCCCTGGAAAGAACACTGAAGCTTTCTTT. Amino acid sequence: CASRFQLPGKNTEAFF.